The 13 T cell receptor beta chains reported below all come from one sample, sequenced in a study of blood T cell repertoires in COVID-19. Measured with immunoSEQ multiplex PCR; TCRdb has only the in-frame clones, and not every one. The sample lists about 410,000 clones; less than 95% were seen once. The sample taken for sequencing was PBMCs or T cells enriched from blood (not recorded which). These receptors were obtained from a man younger than 30 who had recovered from COVID-19.

The gene calls are TRBV28 and TRBJ1-4; perhaps TRBD1 as D (6 bases). This CDR3 contains 15 residues. Germline V gives CDR1 MDHEN, CDR2 SYDVKM. V dropped 1 base and J dropped 6 bases, with 12 bases sitting between them. The CDR3 DNA follows: TGTGCCAGCAGTTTATCTTTGGGGACATATGAAAAACTGTTTTTT. This sequence encodes CASSLSLGTYEKLFF.

The chain has TRBV28 and TRBJ2-4, with a weak D call TRBD1 (6 bases). Germline V gene data show CDR1 as MDHEN and CDR2 as SYDVKM. The ends were cut back, 6 bases at V and 0 bases at J, with 15 bases in the middle. This CDR3 spans 16 amino acids. The chain's CDR3 is CASRPIDRLAKNIQYF. DNA for the CDR3: TGTGCCAGCAGACCTATTGACAGGTTAGCCAAAAACATTCAGTACTTC.

This CDR3 is CASSLGSSGRWTDTQYF. The CDR3 DNA is TGTGCCAGCAGCTTAGGGTCTAGCGGGAGGTGGACAGATACGCAGTATTTT. The chain uses TRBV7-8 and TRBJ2-3; 11 bases fit TRBD2. CDR1 SGHVS and CDR2 FQNEAQ come from the germline V gene. The CDR3 extends over 17 amino acids. J gave up 3 bases and V 1 base, and 6 bases lay outside the gene matches.

The chain has TRBV6-1 and TRBJ2-1; 9 nucleotides line up with TRBD1. V shed 4 bases and J 4 bases; nucleotides not matched to a gene: 8. The CDR3 has 16 residues. Germline CDR1 and CDR2: MNHNS and SASEGT. DNA of the CDR3: TGTGCCAGCAGTGTCAGGGACAGGGAGCCTTACAATGAGCAGTTCTTC. This encodes CASSVRDREPYNEQFF.

V gene TRBV9 combines with J gene TRBJ1-6; D call uncertain. V was cut by 1 base and J by 10 bases, with 9 bases left in between. There are 13 residues in the CDR3. Germline CDR1 reads SGDLS; CDR2 reads YYNGEE. DNA for the CDR3: TGTGCCAGCAGCGTACAGGTAGAGTCACCCCTCCACTTT. It codes for CASSVQVESPLHF. The whole variable domain, filled in from reference TRBV9 and TRBJ1-6, reads DSGVTQTPKHLITATGQRVTLRCSPRSGDLSVYWYQQSLDQGLQFLIQYYNGEERAKGNILERFSAQQFPDLHSELNLSSLELGDSALYFCASSVQVESPLHFGNGTRLTVT.

CDR3 residues: CASKRGSNQPQHF. Written as DNA, the CDR3 is TGTGCCAGCAAAAGGGGGTCCAATCAGCCCCAGCATTTT. The chain joins TRBV6-5 to TRBJ1-5, with a weak D call TRBD1 (6 bases). Germline CDR1 and CDR2: MNHEY and SVGAGI. The CDR3 contains 13 residues. The germline V and J ends were trimmed by 7 bases and 3 bases, with 10 bases remaining between them.

This chain uses TRBV6-5 with TRBJ2-1; 7 positions match TRBD2. After removal of 3 bases from V and 7 bases from J, the junction contained 12 bases not matched to a gene. CDR1 is MNHEY and CDR2 is SVGAGI in the germline V gene. This CDR3 spans 16 amino acids. CDR3 sequence reads: CASSYRASGVGNEQFF. For the CDR3, the DNA is TGTGCCAGCAGTTATAGGGCCAGCGGGGTGGGGAATGAGCAGTTCTTC.

This clone showed up just once. The chain combines TRBV12-3 or TRBV12-4 with TRBJ1-4, with TRBD1 identical over 10 bases. The V and J ends lost 7 bases and 5 bases, in that order; junction bases with no gene match: 1. The CDR3 spans 13 residues. The CDR3 DNA reads as TGTGCCAGCATGGACAGGGGGAATGAAAAACTGTTTTTT. It encodes CASMDRGNEKLFF.

The rearrangement joins TRBV6-1 to TRBJ2-3, with a tentative D call TRBD1 (5 bases). The V end lost 2 bases, the J end lost 0 bases, and 12 bases lay between the germline ends. Germline lookup yields CDR1 MNHNS and CDR2 SASEGT. The CDR3 sequence is 16 residues long. CDR3 region: CASSERPGISTDTQYF. Written as DNA, the CDR3 is TGTGCCAGCAGTGAAAGGCCAGGGATAAGCACAGATACGCAGTATTTT.

The chain uses TRBV7-9 and TRBJ2-1; 9 positions agree with TRBD1. The CDR3 has 17 amino acids. The V and J ends lost 10 bases and 0 bases, in that order; junction bases with no gene match: 13. Germline V gives CDR1 SEHNR, CDR2 FQNEAQ (reference sequence). CDR3 sequence reads: CAIQLRWGQGSYNEQFF. The CDR3 DNA reads as TGTGCCATCCAGCTTAGGTGGGGACAGGGCTCCTACAATGAGCAGTTCTTC.

On this clone itself: This sample also contains other DNA sequences that code for the same CDR3. This chain connects TRBV5-1 to TRBJ1-1; D not resolved. Germline V lookup: CDR1 SGHRS, CDR2 YFSETQ. Trimming shortened V by 0 bases and J by 4 bases, and 13 bases separated the two germline ends. There are 15 residues in the CDR3. The CDR3 bases are TGCGCCAGCAGCTTGGTCGCGGGGTCAGGCACTGAAGCTTTCTTT. As protein: CASSLVAGSGTEAFF.

The chain is built from TRBV6-4 and TRBJ2-4; 7 bases match TRBD1. The CDR3 covers 14 residues. The V segment lost 10 bases and the J segment 8 bases; nucleotides outside the gene matches: 14. Looked up from germline, CDR1 is MRHNA and CDR2 is SNTAGT. CDR3 sequence (DNA): TGTGCCACCAAACAGGGGCCTCGGCTTGACATTCAGTACTTC. The encoded protein is CATKQGPRLDIQYF.

DNA of the CDR3: TGTGCCAGTAGTATCAATTCCCGGGACAGGGACGGCTACACCTTC. This codes for CASSINSRDRDGYTF. J is TRBJ1-2 and V is TRBV19; 9 nucleotides align to TRBD1. The CDR3 sequence is 15 residues long. CDR1 is LNHDA and CDR2 is SQIVND in the germline V gene (reference sequence). V gave up 3 bases and J gave up 8 bases; unmatched junction bases: 10.